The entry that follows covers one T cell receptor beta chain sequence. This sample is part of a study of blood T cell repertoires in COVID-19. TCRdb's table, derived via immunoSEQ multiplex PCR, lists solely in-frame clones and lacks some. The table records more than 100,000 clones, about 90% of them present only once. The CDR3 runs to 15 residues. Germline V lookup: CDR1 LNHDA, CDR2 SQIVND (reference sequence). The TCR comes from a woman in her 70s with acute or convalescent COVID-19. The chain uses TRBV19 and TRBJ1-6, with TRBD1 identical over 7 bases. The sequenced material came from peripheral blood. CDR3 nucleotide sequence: TGTCCGTTCGATCGGGACAGCTCCTATAATTCACCCCTCCACTTT. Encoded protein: CPFDRDSSYNSPLHF.